This TCR beta chain was identified during a study of blood T cells in healthy people across ages. Germline V gives CDR1 MDHEN, CDR2 SYDVKM. The ends were cut back, 7 bases at V and 0 bases at J, with 10 bases in the middle. The CDR3 length is 14 residues. This clonotype was detected only a few times. Sample-barcoded 5' priming and a J-beta primer mix drove a second PCR of about 6 to 12 cycles. TCRdb called the 5' RACE reads again in MiXCR, with one record for every CDR3 protein. The sample has around 500,000 distinct CDR3 sequences, roughly a quarter seen once. Caucasian individuals from Russia who were healthy and aged about 6 to 100 acted as donors. The sample was also reused in another study, on T cells of mothers and their children. That paper states: The authors identified no persistent microchimeric T cell clones.

This chain uses TRBV28 with TRBJ2-4, with D maybe TRBD1 (5 bases). What was sequenced was blood. This sequence was found in a boy aged 2 to 10 in good health. The CDR3 loop is CASKEGVAKNIQYF. The DNA of the CDR3 is TGTGCCAGCAAGGAAGGGGTAGCCAAAAACATTCAGTACTTC.